These 14 T cell receptor beta chains came from one sample sequenced in a study of blood T cells in healthy people across ages. A second PCR of roughly 7 to 11 cycles used a sample-barcoded 5' primer and a J-beta primer mix. TCRdb re-called the 5' RACE reads with MiXCR, one entry per CDR3 protein. The sample contains fewer than 2,000,000 distinct CDR3 sequences, about two fifths of which appear only once. The sample taken for sequencing was blood. The receptors were sampled from a human donor in good health.

This clonotype has only a few counts. V gene TRBV20-1 combines with J gene TRBJ1-2; 9 nucleotides agree with TRBD1. Germline V gives CDR1 DFQATT, CDR2 SNEGSKA (reference sequence). The CDR3 is made up of 15 amino acids. The V segment lost 0 bases and the J segment 3 bases; nucleotides outside the gene matches: 5. In DNA form, the CDR3 reads TGCAGTGCTAGAGATCAAGGACAGGGGTACTATGGCTACACCTTC. It specifies CSARDQGQGYYGYTF.

This clonotype was found many times. The CDR3 here is CASSDLDRRVEETQYF. The CDR3 nucleotides are TGTGCCAGCAGTGACTTGGACAGGAGGGTGGAAGAGACCCAGTACTTC. This rearrangement joins TRBV2 to TRBJ2-5, with D possibly TRBD1 on 7 matching bases. Between the trimmed V and J ends, which lost 3 bases and 3 bases, there was a span of 17 bases. The CDR3 has 16 amino acids. Germline CDR1 SNHLY, CDR2 FYNNEI.

There are a few counts of this clonotype. This chain uses TRBV7-8 with TRBJ2-7; D is ambiguous. Trimming removed 1 base at V and 2 bases at J, with 12 bases between. CDR3 length: 15 amino acids. From germline, CDR1 is SGHVS and CDR2 FQNEAQ. The CDR3 DNA is TGTGCCAGCAGCTTAGGTAGCAGACCAACCTACGAGCAGTACTTC. Its protein product is CASSLGSRPTYEQYF.

This clonotype was found a few times. The V gene is TRBV20-1, the J gene TRBJ1-2, with a tentative D call TRBD1 (6 bases). CDR1 is DFQATT and CDR2 is SNEGSKA in the germline V gene (reference sequence). Trimming shortened V by 0 bases and J by 7 bases, and 18 bases separated the two germline ends. The CDR3 contains 15 residues. DNA of the CDR3: TGCAGTGCTAGAGATAGATACCAGGGGTCCAGTGGCTACACCTTC. Translation: CSARDRYQGSSGYTF.

This chain connects TRBV24-1 to TRBJ2-3; TRBD1 matches at 9 bases. The CDR3 length is 18 residues. V shed 3 bases and J 2 bases; nucleotides not matched to a gene: 11. Germline V CDR1 and CDR2: KGHDR, SFDVKD. In DNA, the CDR3 is TGTGCCACCAGTGATATACCGGGACAGGGAACAACCACAGATACGCAGTATTTT. Translation: CATSDIPGQGTTTDTQYF.

The V and J genes are TRBV9 and TRBJ2-2, with D perhaps being TRBD1 or TRBD2 (5 bases each). Germline lookup yields CDR1 SGDLS and CDR2 YYNGEE. The germline V and J ends were trimmed by 2 bases and 3 bases, with 11 bases remaining between them. CDR3 length: 15 residues. The CDR3 protein is CASSVLQGHTGELFF. The CDR3 region has the DNA TGTGCCAGCAGCGTGCTTCAGGGACACACCGGGGAGCTGTTTTTT.

This clonotype was seen ten or more times. The chain is built from TRBV29-1 and TRBJ2-3; 10 bases align to TRBD2. The CDR3 has 14 amino acids. V shed 3 bases, J shed 5 bases, and the junction held 5 bases outside the gene matches. Germline V gives CDR1 SQVTM, CDR2 ANQGSEA. CDR3 region: CSVEGVAGGDTQYF. CDR3 in DNA: TGCAGCGTTGAGGGGGTAGCGGGGGGAGATACGCAGTATTTT.

A remark on this clonotype: One end of the junction fails to match germline, which may point to a read error. This chain connects TRBV2 to TRBJ2-5; TRBD1 agrees at 7 bases. Germline assignment: CDR1 SNHLY and CDR2 FYNNEI. This CDR3 is built from 13 residues. CDR3 amino acids: CVSSGDSQETQYF. For the CDR3, the DNA is TGTGTCAGCAGTGGGGACAGCCAAGAGACCCAGTACTTC.

The chain joins TRBV7-9 to TRBJ2-4; the match to TRBD2 covers 11 bases. In germline, CDR1 is SEHNR, CDR2 FQNEAQ (reference sequence). V dropped 6 bases and J dropped 13; count of bases not matched to a gene: 14. This CDR3 contains 15 residues. This CDR3 reads CASSLTSGEYNEQYF. DNA for the CDR3: TGTGCCAGCAGTTTGACTAGCGGGGAATACAATGAGCAGTACTTC.

This sequence joins TRBV28 and TRBJ2-7, with 10 bases aligning to TRBD2. The CDR3 extends over 15 amino acids. Per germline, CDR1 MDHEN and CDR2 SYDVKM. V trimming: 7 bases; J trimming: 4 bases; junction bases outside the gene matches: 10. CDR3 sequence: CASILGASGGYEQYF. The CDR3 nucleotides read TGTGCCAGCATCCTTGGGGCTAGCGGGGGTTACGAGCAGTACTTC.

This clonotype was detected once. The rearrangement uses TRBV5-6 and TRBJ2-2; D gene unclear. CDR3 size: 14 residues. Germline V gene lookup returns CDR1 SGHDT and CDR2 YYEEEE. The V end was cut by 3 bases, the J end by 4 bases, with 10 bases between. CDR3 coding DNA: TGTGCCAGCAGCTCCTTAGGGCGCACCGGGGAGCTGTTTTTT. It codes for CASSSLGRTGELFF.

Written as DNA, the CDR3 is TGTGCCATCAGCCATAACGACAGGGGAAACTATGGCTACACCTTC. This sequence encodes CAISHNDRGNYGYTF. J is TRBJ1-2 and V is TRBV10-3; 8 bases agree with TRBD1. The trim removed 6 bases at V and 2 bases at J, leaving 8 bases unmatched. CDR1 ENHRY and CDR2 SYGVKD come from the germline V gene. The CDR3 extends over 15 amino acids.

The chain has TRBV5-1 and TRBJ2-5; unclear D gene. This CDR3 contains 14 residues. Trimming took off 4 bases at V and 0 bases at J, with 10 bases between the two ends. The germline gives CDR1 SGHRS, CDR2 YFSETQ. As DNA, the CDR3 is TGCGCCAGCAGCATGGGCACCTACCAAGAGACCCAGTACTTC. It is translated as CASSMGTYQETQYF.

The chain is built from TRBV5-1 and TRBJ1-4, with TRBD1 as a possible D gene (5 bases). Per the germline V gene, CDR1 is SGHRS and CDR2 is YFSETQ. The CDR3 is made up of 14 amino acids. Trimming pared 5 bases from V and 5 bases from J, leaving 13 bases between. The CDR3 region has the DNA TGCGCCAGCAGTCCCGGGACTCTAAATGAAAAACTGTTTTTT. Protein: CASSPGTLNEKLFF.